There are many counts of the clone carrying this T cell receptor (beta chain). Primers used for first-strand cDNA, a TRAV- and TRBV-specific set, covered both alpha and beta chains. TCRs were put through about 20 PCR cycles of amplification with Phusion. A constant-region primer and the V-primer adapter served as the primer pair. TCRdb ran MiXCR on the reads and lists one entry per CDR3 protein. The sample holds 80,000 to 95,000 distinct CDR3 sequences, 8% to 10% seen once. As for time point: before trial treatment. Treatment combined nivolumab, ipilimumab, aspirin, low-dose cyclophosphamide and low-dose radiotherapy in a dose-escalation trial. Each patient who was eligible had an advanced solid tumor with no tumor-infiltrating lymphocytes. The entry originates in a study of low-dose radiotherapy and immunotherapy resistance in tumors. At the level of the study: Nivolumab was given to patients as a 240 mg flat dose every two weeks, and ipilimumab at 1 mg/kg every six weeks. Both were delivered intravenously. Intravenous cyclophosphamide 200 mg/m2 was given every two weeks, one day before radiation and immunotherapy.

V was cut by 5 bases and J by 6 bases, with 11 bases left in between. Germline V CDR1 and CDR2: SGHAT, FQNNGV. The CDR3 length is 13 residues. The chain combines TRBV11-2 with TRBJ2-1; tentative D call: TRBD1 (6 bases). The TCR originated in a male donor with prostate cancer. The sample here was PBMCs, taken before treatment. CDR3 coding DNA: TGTGCCAGCAGCAGGGGGACGTCCAATGAGCAGTTCTTC. It yields the protein CASSRGTSNEQFF.